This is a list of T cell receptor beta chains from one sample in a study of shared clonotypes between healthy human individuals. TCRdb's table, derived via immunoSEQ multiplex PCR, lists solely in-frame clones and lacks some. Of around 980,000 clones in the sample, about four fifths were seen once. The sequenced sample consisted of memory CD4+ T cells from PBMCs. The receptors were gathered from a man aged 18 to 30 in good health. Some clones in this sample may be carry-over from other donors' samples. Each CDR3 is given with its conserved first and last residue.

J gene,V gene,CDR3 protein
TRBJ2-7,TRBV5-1,CASSLPGQKNEQYF
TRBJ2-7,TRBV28,CASSSLASPEQYF
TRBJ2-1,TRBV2,CASSGPSPVSEQFF
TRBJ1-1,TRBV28,CAIRGQNTEAFF
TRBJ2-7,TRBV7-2,CASSLQYEQYF
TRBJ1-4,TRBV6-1,CASSLTGTQDEKLFF
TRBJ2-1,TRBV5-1,CASSLALNRIPTNEQFF
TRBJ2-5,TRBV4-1,CASSQGLGAGGETQYF
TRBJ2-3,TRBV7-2,CASSLDLGSTQYF
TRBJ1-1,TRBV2,CATRGGATEAFF
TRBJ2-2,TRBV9,CASSATGTATGELFF
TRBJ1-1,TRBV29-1,CSVEVRAWSTEAFF
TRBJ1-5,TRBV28,CASTPPGQPQHF
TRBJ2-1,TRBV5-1,CASSQAGVSYNEQFF
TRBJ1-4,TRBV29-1,CSVPLTGDPVKGLFF
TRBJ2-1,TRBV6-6,CASSGTTGSYNEQFF
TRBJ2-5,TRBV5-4,CASTSEGAPSSQETQYF
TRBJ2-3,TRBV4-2,CASSQSGTGISTDTQYF
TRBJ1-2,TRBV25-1,CASSEYRDSYGYTF
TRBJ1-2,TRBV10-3,CATQSPLGNYGYTF
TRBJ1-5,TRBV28,CASSLSGRGAQQPQHF
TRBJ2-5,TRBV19,CLNGQETQYF
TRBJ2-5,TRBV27,CASSPAYQETQYF
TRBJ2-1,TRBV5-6,CASSFGREKLNEQFF
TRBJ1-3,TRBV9,CASSLRGQGSGNTIYF
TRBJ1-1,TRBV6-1,CASRPYPGQGEAFF
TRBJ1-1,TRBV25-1,CASADGRRTEAFF
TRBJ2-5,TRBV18,CASSPDRQETQYF
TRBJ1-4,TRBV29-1,CSVWGGEVEKLFF
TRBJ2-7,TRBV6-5,CASRKNPGTILEQYF
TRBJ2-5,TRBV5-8,CASSLTGEETQYF
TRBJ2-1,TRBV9,CASSVDHGLWNEQFF
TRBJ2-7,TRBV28,CASSPPSTGKNEQYF
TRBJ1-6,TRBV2,CASRTRGYNSPLHF
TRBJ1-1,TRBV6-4,CASSATGVTEAFF
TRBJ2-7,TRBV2,CASSGTPLAAYEQYF
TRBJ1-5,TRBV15,CATSRDSQPQHF
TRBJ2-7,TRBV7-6,CASRPEIGTQSSYEQYF
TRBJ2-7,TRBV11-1,CASSLRSGQGWFEQYF
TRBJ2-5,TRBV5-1,CASSPTAGGLETQYF
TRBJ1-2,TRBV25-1,CASTSDRGYTF
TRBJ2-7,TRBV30,CAVSGRASYEQYF
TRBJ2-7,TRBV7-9,CASSQAYGTRAVYEQYF
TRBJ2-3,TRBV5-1,CASSPVGGSDTQYF
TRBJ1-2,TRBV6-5,CASSYRGVGYTF
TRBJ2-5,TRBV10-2,CASSDRGRETQYF
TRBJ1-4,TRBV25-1,CASSEQGSLEKLFF
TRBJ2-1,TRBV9,CASSVAPGLAGDIKYNEQFF
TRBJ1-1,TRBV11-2,CASSSGGNTEAFF
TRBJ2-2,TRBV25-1,CASSLDRGLTGELFF
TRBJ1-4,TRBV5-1,CASAGTGNEKLFF
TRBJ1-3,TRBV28,CASSSPGSGSGNTIYF
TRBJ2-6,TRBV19,CASSISAGYGANVLTF
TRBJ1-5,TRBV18,CASSPGQGRQPQHF
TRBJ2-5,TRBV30,CAWGRQAEYF
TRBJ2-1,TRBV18,CASSPISRLGTGGDNEQFF
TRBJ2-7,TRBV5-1,CASSLVGAPEQYF